The clone carrying this T cell receptor (beta chain) was observed a few times. Its antigen is not known. This entry belongs to a study of T cells after yellow fever vaccination. Across the whole study: Where fractions had low cell numbers, libraries were prepared from them with the SMART-Seq v4 Ultra Low Input RNA kit.

Trimming left V 4 bases short and J 5 bases short, with 15 bases between. This CDR3 has 15 residues. Germline V gives CDR1 SGHRS, CDR2 YFSETQ. Study observations and caveats: Some clonotypes were seen in both the CD4 and the CD8 compartments. These made up a small share and likely arose from convergent recombination. Once the booster was given, most primary-vaccination clones reappeared, at about 96% for CD4 and more than 85% for CD8. Weaker overall, the secondary response nonetheless peaked faster (day 5 versus 15).

TCRdb re-derived calls from the 5' RACE reads in MiXCR, one entry per CDR3 protein. The sample lists about 240,000 distinct CDR3 sequences, about 7.1% seen once, with approximately 0.85% in the top ten. The sequences come from CD4+ T cells sorted from PBMCs, collected 15 days after the yellow fever booster vaccination. This chain uses TRBV5-1 with TRBJ1-4; a possible D gene is TRBD1 (6 bases). This receptor was identified in a man in his thirties or forties who received the YFV17D yellow fever vaccine. CDR3 loop: CASSATGLSNEKLFF. As DNA, the CDR3 is TGCGCCAGCAGCGCCACAGGGCTGTCGAATGAAAAACTGTTTTTT.